These T cell receptor beta chains were read from a single sample in a study of cytomegalovirus exposure and HLA in healthy donors. Sequencing was performed with immunoSEQ multiplex PCR; in TCRdb, only in-frame clones are kept and a portion is missing. The table lists fewer than 200,000 clones, around 80% of them singletons. The source material was PBMCs. The receptors were gathered from a female donor in good health and CMV-seronegative. The CDR3 runs from the conserved cysteine through the conserved F or W. A D gene is named only where the DNA matches it firmly. The size of a clone is reported for some rows only, either as once, few or many, or as a class for expanded clones.

cdr3_length: 17
v_call: TRBV2
j_call: TRBJ1-5
d_call: NA
clone_size: few
cdr3_nt: TGTGCCAGCAGTGAACGGGGGGTAAGTCGGAGCAATCAGCCCCAGCATTTT
cdr3_aa: CASSERGVSRSNQPQHF

cdr3_length: 13
v_call: TRBV15
j_call: TRBJ2-7
d_call: TRBD2
clone_size: NA
cdr3_nt: TGTGCCACCAGCATCCCCGGGAGGGCCGAGCAGTACTTC
cdr3_aa: CATSIPGRAEQYF

cdr3_length: 13
v_call: TRBV28
j_call: TRBJ2-1
d_call: NA
clone_size: NA
cdr3_nt: TGTGCCAGCAGTTTGAGGCGGAGCAATGAGCAGTTCTTC
cdr3_aa: CASSLRRSNEQFF

cdr3_length: 16
v_call: TRBV6-6
j_call: TRBJ2-7
d_call: TRBD1
clone_size: few
cdr3_nt: TGTGCCAGCAGCACTACGGGACAGGGGGGGAGCTACGAGCAGTACTTC
cdr3_aa: CASSTTGQGGSYEQYF

cdr3_length: 17
v_call: TRBV19
j_call: TRBJ1-1
d_call: NA
clone_size: NA
cdr3_nt: TGTGCCAGTATATCGGGGGGACAAATCCGCCAAAACACTGAAGCTTTCTTT
cdr3_aa: CASISGGQIRQNTEAFF

cdr3_length: 13
v_call: TRBV18
j_call: TRBJ2-7
d_call: TRBD1
clone_size: once
cdr3_nt: TGTGCCAGCTCACCTGGACAGGCGCGGGAGCAGTACTTC
cdr3_aa: CASSPGQAREQYF

cdr3_length: 15
v_call: TRBV14
j_call: TRBJ2-2
d_call: TRBD1
clone_size: NA
cdr3_nt: TGTGCCAGCAGAAAGACAGGGCAGTCGGCCGGGGAGCTGTTTTTT
cdr3_aa: CASRKTGQSAGELFF

cdr3_length: 12
v_call: TRBV7-9
j_call: TRBJ1-1
d_call: TRBD1
clone_size: NA
cdr3_nt: TGTGCCAGCATCCAACAGGGGACTGAAGCTTTCTTT
cdr3_aa: CASIQQGTEAFF

cdr3_length: 13
v_call: TRBV7-7
j_call: TRBJ1-1
d_call: NA
clone_size: NA
cdr3_nt: TGTGCTAGCAGCCTCGACGGGGTCGCTGAAGCTTTCTTT
cdr3_aa: CASSLDGVAEAFF

cdr3_length: 17
v_call: TRBV18
j_call: TRBJ1-4
d_call: NA
clone_size: NA
cdr3_nt: TGTGCCAGCTCGGCGAGGGAGGGGACCTATACGAATGAAAAACTGTTTTTT
cdr3_aa: CASSAREGTYTNEKLFF

cdr3_length: 14
v_call: TRBV7-9
j_call: TRBJ2-2
d_call: NA
clone_size: few
cdr3_nt: TGTGCCAGCAGCCGGGACTCGGACACCGGGGAGCTGTTTTTT
cdr3_aa: CASSRDSDTGELFF

cdr3_length: 15
v_call: TRBV7-9
j_call: TRBJ1-2
d_call: TRBD1
clone_size: NA
cdr3_nt: TGTGCCAGCAGCTTGGCGGGACAGGGAGTAGGAGGCTACACCTTC
cdr3_aa: CASSLAGQGVGGYTF

cdr3_length: 13
v_call: TRBV27
j_call: TRBJ1-6
d_call: TRBD1
clone_size: NA
cdr3_nt: TGTGCCAGCAGTTGGGACAGTTTAGGTCCCCTCCACTTT
cdr3_aa: CASSWDSLGPLHF

cdr3_length: 21
v_call: TRBV5-1
j_call: TRBJ1-1
d_call: NA
clone_size: NA
cdr3_nt: TGCGCCAGCAGCTTGGATTACTTGGGGGCGGGGGGACGGGGGGGAAGCACTGAAGCTTTCTTT
cdr3_aa: CASSLDYLGAGGRGGSTEAFF

cdr3_length: 14
v_call: TRBV4-1
j_call: TRBJ1-1
d_call: TRBD1
clone_size: NA
cdr3_nt: TGCGCCAGCAGCCCTGGACAGGGGAGCACTGAAGCTTTCTTT
cdr3_aa: CASSPGQGSTEAFF

cdr3_length: 15
v_call: TRBV28
j_call: TRBJ2-2
d_call: TRBD2
clone_size: once
cdr3_nt: TGTGCCAGCGGAGGGCGGGAGGAGAACACCGGGGAGCTGTTTTTT
cdr3_aa: CASGGREENTGELFF

cdr3_length: 15
v_call: TRBV4-3
j_call: TRBJ2-3
d_call: NA
clone_size: NA
cdr3_nt: TGCGCCAGCAGCCAAGATCCGGGGGGCCGCGATACGCAGTATTTT
cdr3_aa: CASSQDPGGRDTQYF

cdr3_length: 16
v_call: TRBV6-5
j_call: TRBJ2-2
d_call: NA
clone_size: NA
cdr3_nt: TGTGCCAGCAGTTACGGCGGCGGGACTAACACCGGGGAGCTGTTTTTT
cdr3_aa: CASSYGGGTNTGELFF

cdr3_length: 14
v_call: TRBV19
j_call: TRBJ1-1
d_call: NA
clone_size: NA
cdr3_nt: TGTGCCAGTAGTAAGGGGCACGGAAACACTGAAGCTTTCTTT
cdr3_aa: CASSKGHGNTEAFF

cdr3_length: 14
v_call: TRBV27
j_call: TRBJ2-7
d_call: NA
clone_size: few
cdr3_nt: TGTGCCAGCAGTTTATTCGGACAGTACTACGAGCAGTACTTC
cdr3_aa: CASSLFGQYYEQYF

cdr3_length: 13
v_call: TRBV7-2
j_call: TRBJ2-3
d_call: NA
clone_size: once
cdr3_nt: TGTGCCAGCAGGGAGGGGGGGGCAGATACGCAGTATTTT
cdr3_aa: CASREGGADTQYF

cdr3_length: 12
v_call: TRBV29-1
j_call: TRBJ1-2
d_call: TRBD1
clone_size: NA
cdr3_nt: TGCAGCGTACCGACAGGGGGCGATGGCTACACCTTC
cdr3_aa: CSVPTGGDGYTF

cdr3_length: 15
v_call: TRBV9
j_call: TRBJ2-3
d_call: TRBD1
clone_size: few
cdr3_nt: TGTGCCAGCAGCTTGCAGGGGGCGGGCACAGATACGCAGTATTTT
cdr3_aa: CASSLQGAGTDTQYF

cdr3_length: 13
v_call: TRBV28
j_call: TRBJ2-3
d_call: NA
clone_size: NA
cdr3_nt: TGTGCCACCTACCAACAGGGTCGGGATACGCAGTATTTT
cdr3_aa: CATYQQGRDTQYF

cdr3_length: 17
v_call: TRBV27
j_call: TRBJ2-2
d_call: TRBD2
clone_size: NA
cdr3_nt: TGTGCCAGCAGTTTGCGGCTAGCGGGGCGAGGCACCGGGGAGCTGTTTTTT
cdr3_aa: CASSLRLAGRGTGELFF

cdr3_length: 14
v_call: TRBV6-1
j_call: TRBJ1-5
d_call: NA
clone_size: NA
cdr3_nt: TGTGCCAGCACTCAGGCGGGGGGCAATCAGCCCCAGCATTTT
cdr3_aa: CASTQAGGNQPQHF

cdr3_length: 12
v_call: TRBV5-4
j_call: TRBJ2-7
d_call: NA
clone_size: NA
cdr3_nt: TGTGCCAGCAGCTTTGGGCGCTACGAGCAGTACTTC
cdr3_aa: CASSFGRYEQYF

cdr3_length: 21
v_call: TRBV2
j_call: TRBJ2-3
d_call: TRBD2
clone_size: NA
cdr3_nt: TGTGCCAGCAGTGGGTCGGGACTAGCGAGATTTTGGGAGTTCGGCACAGATACGCAGTATTTT
cdr3_aa: CASSGSGLARFWEFGTDTQYF

cdr3_length: 15
v_call: TRBV6-4
j_call: TRBJ2-5
d_call: TRBD2
clone_size: NA
cdr3_nt: TGTGCCAGCAGTGAGGGGACTAGTTTAACGGAGACCCAGTACTTC
cdr3_aa: CASSEGTSLTETQYF

cdr3_length: 14
v_call: TRBV6-4
j_call: TRBJ1-2
d_call: NA
clone_size: few
cdr3_nt: TGTGCCAGCAGTTCATCCCTAGGGACAACTGGCTACACCTTC
cdr3_aa: CASSSSLGTTGYTF

cdr3_length: 15
v_call: TRBV30
j_call: TRBJ1-1
d_call: NA
clone_size: NA
cdr3_nt: TGTGCCTGGAGTAGAAGGGGATCAGACGGCACTGAAGCTTTCTTT
cdr3_aa: CAWSRRGSDGTEAFF

cdr3_length: 14
v_call: TRBV27
j_call: TRBJ2-1
d_call: TRBD1
clone_size: few
cdr3_nt: TGTGCCAGCAGAGGGCGACAGGGGGCGACTGAGCAGTTCTTC
cdr3_aa: CASRGRQGATEQFF

cdr3_length: 16
v_call: TRBV4-1
j_call: TRBJ1-3
d_call: NA
clone_size: NA
cdr3_nt: TGCGCCAGCAGCCCCTCAAGGACTATCTCTGGAAACACCATATATTTT
cdr3_aa: CASSPSRTISGNTIYF

cdr3_length: 14
v_call: TRBV5-4
j_call: TRBJ2-7
d_call: TRBD2
clone_size: NA
cdr3_nt: TGTGCCAGCAGCCCTGGACTAGTTGTCCACGAGCAGTACTTC
cdr3_aa: CASSPGLVVHEQYF

cdr3_length: 15
v_call: TRBV4-3
j_call: TRBJ2-3
d_call: TRBD2
clone_size: NA
cdr3_nt: TGCGCCAGCAGCCCACTAGCGGTTAGCACAGATACGCAGTATTTT
cdr3_aa: CASSPLAVSTDTQYF

cdr3_length: 13
v_call: TRBV5-6
j_call: TRBJ1-4
d_call: NA
clone_size: once
cdr3_nt: TGTGCCAGCAGCTGGGGGGAGGGTGAAAAACTGTTTTTT
cdr3_aa: CASSWGEGEKLFF

cdr3_length: 13
v_call: TRBV29-1
j_call: TRBJ1-1
d_call: NA
clone_size: NA
cdr3_nt: TGCAGCGTTAGGGAACATCTCCTGAGACAGAGTACCTTT
cdr3_aa: CSVREHLLRQSTF

cdr3_length: 14
v_call: TRBV7-8
j_call: TRBJ2-1
d_call: TRBD1
clone_size: few
cdr3_nt: TGTGCCAGCAGCACGAGGACAGGGGGGCATGAGCAGTTCTTC
cdr3_aa: CASSTRTGGHEQFF

cdr3_length: 16
v_call: TRBV2
j_call: TRBJ2-3
d_call: TRBD2
clone_size: few
cdr3_nt: TGTGCCAGCAGGGAACTAGCGGGAGGGGTCACAGATACGCAGTATTTT
cdr3_aa: CASRELAGGVTDTQYF

cdr3_length: 17
v_call: TRBV5-1
j_call: TRBJ2-6
d_call: NA
clone_size: NA
cdr3_nt: TGCGCCAGCAGCTTGGGACGGTCGCCGTCTGGGGCCAACGGCCTGACTTTC
cdr3_aa: CASSLGRSPSGANGLTF

cdr3_length: 14
v_call: TRBV19
j_call: TRBJ2-1
d_call: NA
clone_size: NA
cdr3_nt: TGTGCCAGTAGTCGGACACTTTCCTACAATGAGCAGTTCTTC
cdr3_aa: CASSRTLSYNEQFF

cdr3_length: 15
v_call: TRBV11-2
j_call: TRBJ1-2
d_call: NA
clone_size: NA
cdr3_nt: TGTGCCAGCAGCTTAGTAAACCCAGGGATCTATGGCTACACCTTC
cdr3_aa: CASSLVNPGIYGYTF

cdr3_length: 13
v_call: TRBV28
j_call: TRBJ1-2
d_call: TRBD1
clone_size: NA
cdr3_nt: TGTGCCAGCAGGACAGGGGGCGGGTACGGCTACACCTTC
cdr3_aa: CASRTGGGYGYTF

cdr3_length: 12
v_call: TRBV30
j_call: TRBJ2-7
d_call: NA
clone_size: NA
cdr3_nt: TGTGCCTGGAGCGTCTCAGTCTACGAGCAGTACTTC
cdr3_aa: CAWSVSVYEQYF

cdr3_length: 14
v_call: TRBV4-3
j_call: TRBJ1-2
d_call: TRBD1
clone_size: NA
cdr3_nt: TGCGCCAGCAGCCTTGGGACAGGGGATGATGGCTACACCTTC
cdr3_aa: CASSLGTGDDGYTF

cdr3_length: 19
v_call: TRBV21-1
j_call: TRBJ1-1
d_call: NA
clone_size: NA
cdr3_nt: TGTGCCAGCAGCCCCCCCAGGGTGACAGGGGAAAGTGGGGACACTGAAGCTTTCTTT
cdr3_aa: CASSPPRVTGESGDTEAFF

cdr3_length: 16
v_call: TRBV7-2
j_call: TRBJ2-3
d_call: TRBD2
clone_size: NA
cdr3_nt: TGTGCCAGCAGCTTAGAGGTGCGGGGGGCCCCGAGCACGCAGTATTTT
cdr3_aa: CASSLEVRGAPSTQYF

cdr3_length: 18
v_call: TRBV4-2
j_call: TRBJ2-6
d_call: NA
clone_size: NA
cdr3_nt: TGTGCCAGCAGCCAAGAAGGGGCGCGGTATCTTGGGGCCAACGGCCTGACTTTC
cdr3_aa: CASSQEGARYLGANGLTF

cdr3_length: 14
v_call: TRBV18
j_call: TRBJ2-5
d_call: NA
clone_size: few
cdr3_nt: TGTGCCAGCTCACCCTCGACTAGGGGAGAGACCCAGTACTTC
cdr3_aa: CASSPSTRGETQYF

cdr3_length: 19
v_call: TRBV5-1
j_call: TRBJ2-4
d_call: TRBD1
clone_size: few
cdr3_nt: TGCGCCAGCAGCACCGCGAGACAGGGATCTCAAATCCCCGGCGACATTCAGTACTTC
cdr3_aa: CASSTARQGSQIPGDIQYF

cdr3_length: 15
v_call: TRBV7-8
j_call: TRBJ2-7
d_call: NA
clone_size: few
cdr3_nt: TGTGCCAGCAGCTTATACAGGGCCCCAACCTACGAGCAGTACTTC
cdr3_aa: CASSLYRAPTYEQYF

cdr3_length: 15
v_call: TRBV19
j_call: TRBJ1-6
d_call: TRBD1
clone_size: NA
cdr3_nt: TGTGCCAGTAGTGATACAGGGGAACATAATTCACCCCTCCACTTT
cdr3_aa: CASSDTGEHNSPLHF

cdr3_length: 14
v_call: TRBV6-5
j_call: TRBJ1-1
d_call: NA
clone_size: NA
cdr3_nt: TGTGCCAGCAGTTACCGCCAGGTGAACACTGAAGCTTTCTTT
cdr3_aa: CASSYRQVNTEAFF

cdr3_length: 15
v_call: TRBV28
j_call: TRBJ2-1
d_call: NA
clone_size: NA
cdr3_nt: TGTGCCAGCCGCCTCCCGGGGGCTGGGGGGGATGAGCAGTTCTTC
cdr3_aa: CASRLPGAGGDEQFF

cdr3_length: 15
v_call: TRBV27
j_call: TRBJ2-2
d_call: NA
clone_size: NA
cdr3_nt: TGTGCCAGCACCCACGGCGGGGCGGGAACCGGGGAGCTGTTTTTT
cdr3_aa: CASTHGGAGTGELFF